This T cell receptor (beta chain) is from a study of blood T cell repertoires in COVID-19. Study as a whole: Samples taken during acute and convalescent COVID-19 were collected in the United States, Italy and Spain. PBMCs, B-cell-depleted T cells, or T cells provided the cDNA or gDNA that made up the material.

The CDR3 length is 15 residues. Per germline, CDR1 MGHDK and CDR2 SYGVNS. V dropped 3 bases and J dropped 0 bases, with 12 bases sitting between them. Authors' data handling: Cell counts per sample came from amplifying reference gene primers. Only in-frame clones appear in the TCRdb table, and some are missing; sequencing was by immunoSEQ multiplex PCR. V, J and clone size are taken as reported in that table, and D and trimming were inferred from the DNA itself. The top ten clones hold roughly 10% of a sample with just under 80,000 clones, roughly 82% of them seen once. The receptor was derived from a human donor in a cohort sampled during active COVID-19. Sequencing input: peripheral blood. This chain joins TRBV25-1 and TRBJ2-7, with D possibly being TRBD2 (5 bases). The CDR3 sequence: CASSEYGVGSYEQYF. DNA for the CDR3: TGTGCCAGCAGTGAGTACGGGGTCGGCTCCTACGAGCAGTACTTC.